Below, 11 T cell receptor beta chains from the same sample are listed, as sequenced in a study of blood T cell repertoires in COVID-19. Clones were sequenced by immunoSEQ multiplex PCR, and TCRdb holds only the in-frame ones, with some missing. Of about 80,000 clones listed, around 85% were seen once; the top ten hold under 5%. Sequencing used peripheral blood. The receptors shown here come from a woman at least 80 years old with active or convalescent COVID-19.

This clone appeared once. The rearrangement uses TRBV7-2 and TRBJ1-1, with D hard to call. V was cut by 5 bases and J by 4 bases, with 14 bases left in between. The CDR3 is made up of 14 amino acids. Germline V gene data show CDR1 as SGHTA and CDR2 as FQGNSA. CDR3 protein: CASSIHQVSTEAFF. CDR3 nucleotide sequence: TGTGCCAGCAGCATTCATCAGGTATCCACTGAAGCTTTCTTT. Based on the CDR3 plus reference TRBV7-2 and TRBJ1-1, the full variable domain is GAGVSQSPSNKVTEKGKDVELRCDPISGHTALYWYRQSLGQGLEFLIYFQGNSAPDKSGLPSDRFSAERTGGSVSTLTIQRTQQEDSAVYLCASSIHQVSTEAFFGQGTRLTVV.

The chain recombines TRBV20-1 with TRBJ1-1, with D possibly TRBD1 on 5 matching bases. The germline gives CDR1 DFQATT, CDR2 SNEGSKA (reference sequence). The V and J ends lost 3 bases and 5 bases respectively, with 13 bases between them. The CDR3 is 13 amino acids. The CDR3, as DNA: TGCAGTGCTAGTTATGGCGGGGGTACTGAAGCTTTCTTT. It specifies CSASYGGGTEAFF.

This rearrangement joins TRBV2 to TRBJ2-5; perhaps TRBD1 as D (5 bases). Germline V gene data show CDR1 as SNHLY and CDR2 as FYNNEI. This CDR3 has 14 residues. V was pared by 6 bases and J by 2 bases, with 13 bases between. The CDR3 loop is CASRRTTGQETQYF. As DNA, the CDR3 is TGTGCCAGCAGGCGGACAACCGGTCAAGAGACCCAGTACTTC.

This clone occurred once. The chain couples TRBV5-1 to TRBJ2-3; tentative D call: TRBD2 (6 bases). V was cut by 4 bases and J by 1 base, with 13 bases left in between. CDR1 and CDR2 from the germline V gene are SGHRS and YFSETQ. This CDR3 is 15 amino acids long. DNA for the CDR3: TGCGCCAGCAGCCCCGGGGCTAGCGGCACAGATACGCAGTATTTT. It encodes CASSPGASGTDTQYF.

The V and J genes are TRBV7-2 and TRBJ2-7, with 8 bases matching TRBD2. The CDR3 extends over 15 amino acids. V lost 1 base to trimming and J lost 3 bases; unmatched junction nucleotides: 5. Germline V gives CDR1 SGHTA, CDR2 FQGNSA. The CDR3 is CASSLDRGGYYEQYF. DNA of the CDR3: TGTGCCAGCAGCTTAGATCGCGGGGGGTACTACGAGCAGTACTTC. Supplemented by reference TRBV7-2 and TRBJ2-7, the full variable domain reads GAGVSQSPSNKVTEKGKDVELRCDPISGHTALYWYRQSLGQGLEFLIYFQGNSAPDKSGLPSDRFSAERTGGSVSTLTIQRTQQEDSAVYLCASSLDRGGYYEQYFGPGTRLTVT.

The V gene is TRBV15, the J gene TRBJ2-7; D not certain. The germline V and J ends were trimmed by 0 bases and 0 bases, with 12 bases remaining between them. Germline-derived CDR1 and CDR2 are LNHNV and YYDKDF (reference sequence). CDR3 length: 16 amino acids. For the CDR3, the DNA is TGTGCCACCAGCAGAGATCGCACAGCAAGCTCCTACGAGCAGTACTTC. Residues: CATSRDRTASSYEQYF.

V gene TRBV7-3 combines with J gene TRBJ2-7; no clear D. The ends were cut back, 2 bases at V and 3 bases at J, with 8 bases in the middle. Germline loops: CDR1 SGHTA, CDR2 FQGTGA. This CDR3 region has 13 residues. CDR3 bases: TGTGCCAGCAGCTTAGGCATAAGCTACGAGCAGTACTTC. Its translation: CASSLGISYEQYF.

The J gene is TRBJ2-3, the V gene TRBV18; 9 bases align to TRBD1. CDR1 and CDR2 from the germline V gene are KGHSH and LQKENI. The CDR3 consists of 15 residues. With 1 base clipped from V and 4 bases from J, the junction kept 3 bases outside the gene matches. The CDR3 loop is CASSPLQGAPDTQYF. The CDR3 nucleotides read TGTGCCAGCTCACCACTACAGGGGGCCCCAGATACGCAGTATTTT.

The chain links TRBV29-1 to TRBJ2-3; 11 bases fit TRBD2. V gave up 7 bases and J gave up 0 bases; unmatched junction bases: 6. CDR3 size: 15 residues. Germline V lookup: CDR1 SQVTM, CDR2 ANQGSEA. Here the CDR3 reads CSATGLAASTDTQYF. The CDR3 DNA is TGCAGCGCAACGGGACTAGCGGCTAGCACAGATACGCAGTATTTT.

The genes are TRBV3-1 (or the pseudogene TRBV3-2) and TRBJ1-5, with D tentatively TRBD1 (6 bases). Germline V gene sequence: CDR1 LGHDT, CDR2 YNNKEL (reference sequence). The V end lost 3 bases, the J end lost 5 bases, and 8 bases lay between the germline ends. This CDR3 comprises 13 residues. CDR3 nucleotides: TGTGCCAGCAGCCATAAGGGGGATCAGCCCCAGCATTTT. Translated, it gives CASSHKGDQPQHF.

The CDR3, as DNA: TGTGCCAGTTCAGACCGGGACTATTCCTACAATGAGCAGTTCTTC. Protein sequence: CASSDRDYSYNEQFF. The rearrangement joins TRBV27 to TRBJ2-1; 7 bases match TRBD2. The germline gives CDR1 MNHEY, CDR2 SMNVEV (reference sequence). This CDR3 contains 15 residues. J was trimmed by 1 base and V by 9 bases; bases with no gene match: 9.